The TCR beta chain described here comes from a study of neoadjuvant anti-PD-1 for oral cavity cancer. Generated by immunoSEQ multiplex PCR, the TCRdb table keeps only in-frame clones and is missing some. The repertoire includes 12,000 to 15,000 clones, under 80% of them detected once, and around 3% sits in the top ten. V shed 6 bases and J 4 bases; nucleotides not matched to a gene: 12. The CDR3 is 16 amino acids. Germline V gene data show CDR1 as WNHNN and CDR2 as SYGVQD (reference sequence). This clone appeared once. Sequencing used PBMCs, obtained before nivolumab (anti-PD-1) treatment. This rearrangement joins TRBV10-1 to TRBJ1-3; 7 bases map to TRBD1. The clonotype comes from a person aged 35 to 85 with oral cavity squamous cell carcinoma. CDR3 region: CASSGPSTGTGNTIYF. DNA of the CDR3: TGCGCCAGCAGCGGGCCCTCGACAGGGACGGGAAACACCATATATTTT.